The clone carrying this TCR beta chain showed up just a few times. Reverse transcribed after extraction, RNA yielded cDNA as the sequencing template. The assay was immunoSEQ multiplex PCR, and TCRdb's table has in-frame clones only and misses some. In the table there are 90,000 to 150,000 clones, 58% of which are singletons. CDR3 size: 15 residues. Germline CDR1 MNHEY, CDR2 SVGAGI. The V gene lost 6 bases and the J gene lost 4 bases, with 17 bases spanning the gap. This specimen belongs to a study of CD8+ T cells in alopecia areata. Treatment: oral pan-JAK inhibitor, 5-10 mg twice daily. This chain links TRBV6-5 with TRBJ2-3, with TRBD1 as a possible D gene (6 bases). The TCR was taken from a human donor with alopecia areata. The source was CD8+ T cells sorted from blood, collected at week 4, from a patient treated with tofacitinib. CDR3: CASSLVARGSDTQYF. In DNA, the CDR3 is TGTGCCAGCAGCCTGGTCGCGAGGGGGTCAGATACGCAGTATTTT.